The 18 T cell receptor beta chains given below trace back to one sample, sequenced in a study of prognosis after radiotherapy for stage I lung cancer. Using two-round multiplex PCR, the authors amplified TCR beta CDR3 from genomic DNA. The first round of PCR was done with primers that matched each TRBV and TRBJ gene. Each CDR3 protein is one row after TCRdb ran MiXCR on the multiplex PCR reads. The sample shows roughly 26,000 distinct CDR3 sequences, 30% of them seen only once. The starting material was PBMCs, obtained before or after stereotactic body radiation therapy (not recorded which). All receptors come from a donor aged 50 or older with non-small cell lung cancer.

Note on this clonotype: This likely reflects a read error, since a far larger clone is one base away. The chain employs TRBV6-2 or TRBV6-3 and TRBJ2-1; D possibly matches TRBD1 or TRBD2 (5 bases each). This CDR3 has 14 amino acids. The germline gives CDR1 MNHEY, CDR2 SVGEGT. Trimming shortened V by 5 bases and J by 8 bases, and 16 bases separated the two germline ends. DNA of the CDR3: TGTGCCAGCAGTGATCGGGGCCTGTACGATGAGCAGTTCTTC. Its protein is CASSDRGLYDEQFF.

This clonotype has a count of ten or more. This chain connects TRBV11-3 to TRBJ2-1; 8 nucleotides line up with TRBD2. Germline-derived CDR1 and CDR2 are SGHNT and YENEEA. V trimming: 5 bases; J trimming: 0 bases; junction bases outside the gene matches: 6. The CDR3 loop spans 16 amino acids. Written as DNA, the CDR3 is TGTGCCAGCAGCCTCTTAGCGGGAAACTCCTACAATGAGCAGTTCTTC. This sequence encodes CASSLLAGNSYNEQFF.

This clonotype showed up many times. The chain employs TRBV5-1 and TRBJ2-3; TRBD1 might be the D (6 bases). The V end was cut by 0 bases, the J end by 4 bases, with 15 bases between. The CDR3 loop spans 16 amino acids. Germline CDR1 is SGHRS and CDR2 is YFSETQ. CDR3 protein: CASSLEDRSFADTQYF. CDR3 in DNA: TGCGCCAGCAGCTTGGAGGACAGAAGTTTTGCAGATACGCAGTATTTT.

At least ten counts were recorded for this clonotype. The CDR3 sequence is CASSLPLGNEQFF. The CDR3 nucleotides are TGTGCCAGCAGTTTACCCCTCGGCAATGAGCAGTTCTTC. V and J are TRBV28 and TRBJ2-1; D is unclear. The CDR3 is 13 amino acids. V lost 2 bases and J lost 6, with 8 bases in between. Per the germline V gene, CDR1 is MDHEN and CDR2 is SYDVKM.

The table lists this clonotype with many counts. This chain links TRBV19 with TRBJ2-5; weak D call: TRBD1 (5 bases). The CDR3 runs to 13 residues. CDR1 is LNHDA, CDR2 SQIVND, per germline (reference sequence). Trimming stripped 7 bases from V and 1 base from J, with 10 bases between. The CDR3 DNA is TGTGCCAGTACAAGGGGTCCCCAAGAGACCCAGTACTTC. Amino acid sequence: CASTRGPQETQYF.

This clonotype was seen ten or more times. The genes are TRBV2 and TRBJ2-7; D could derive from TRBD1 or TRBD2 (7 bases each). The CDR3 totals 14 residues. Germline loops: CDR1 SNHLY, CDR2 FYNNEI. V was cut by 7 bases and J by 2 bases, with 15 bases left in between. The CDR3: CASTREGATYEQYF. CDR3 nucleotides: TGTGCCAGCACCAGGGAGGGGGCGACCTACGAGCAGTACTTC.

The table lists this clonotype with many counts. The chain combines TRBV6-5 with TRBJ1-1; D unresolved. The ends were cut back, 0 bases at V and 0 bases at J, with 11 bases in the middle. Germline CDR1 and CDR2: MNHEY and SVGAGI. The CDR3 is made up of 16 amino acids. The CDR3 DNA is TGTGCCAGCAGTTACTCGTCCATTAGCATGAACACTGAAGCTTTCTTT. It yields the protein CASSYSSISMNTEAFF.

This clonotype was seen many times. In nucleotides, the CDR3 is TGTGCCAGCAGTGAATCAGGGGTTATCGGGGAGCTGTTTTTT. Encoded protein: CASSESGVIGELFF. The chain recombines TRBV2 with TRBJ2-2; perhaps TRBD1 as D (6 bases). Germline V gene data show CDR1 as SNHLY and CDR2 as FYNNEI. Trimming shortened V by 2 bases and J by 7 bases, and 11 bases separated the two germline ends. The CDR3 loop spans 14 amino acids. Filled out from reference TRBV2 and TRBJ2-2, the complete variable domain reads EPEVTQTPSHQVTQMGQEVILRCVPISNHLYFYWYRQILGQKVEFLVSFYNNEISEKSEIFDDQFSVERPDGSNFTLKIRSTKLEDSAMYFCASSESGVIGELFFGEGSRLTVL.

This clonotype was counted ten times or more. This sequence joins TRBV15 and TRBJ1-4; D gene ambiguous. Trimming left V 3 bases short and J 8 bases short, with 7 bases between. Germline values: CDR1 LNHNV, CDR2 YYDKDF (reference sequence). This CDR3 is built from 12 residues. This chain's CDR3 is CATSSRGEKLFF. CDR3 bases: TGTGCCACCAGCAGTCGGGGAGAAAAACTGTTTTTT.

This clonotype came up many times. The chain has TRBV11-3 and TRBJ2-1; D might be TRBD2 (7 bases). The CDR3 contains 14 residues. V lost 3 bases to trimming and J lost 5 bases, with 11 bases between them. Germline-derived CDR1 and CDR2 are SGHNT and YENEEA. The CDR3, as DNA: TGTGCCAGCAGCTTCAGGGGAGGGGACAATGAGCAGTTCTTC. Its translation is CASSFRGGDNEQFF. The full variable domain, its missing parts supplied by reference TRBV11-3 and TRBJ2-1, is EAGVVQSPRYKIIEKKQPVAFWCNPISGHNTLYWYLQNLGQGPELLIRYENEEAVDDSQLPKDRFSAERLKGVDSTLKIQPAELGDSAVYLCASSFRGGDNEQFFGPGTRLTVL.

The sample holds many counts of this clonotype. The V gene is TRBV3-1, the J gene TRBJ1-1, with D hard to call. The CDR3 has 14 amino acids. Germline CDR1 LGHDT, CDR2 YNNKEL (reference sequence). Trimming cost V 4 bases and J 1 base, with 10 bases left between them. DNA of the CDR3: TGTGCCAGCAGCCCTACCTCTTCGAACACTGAAGCTTTCTTT. Its translation: CASSPTSSNTEAFF.

On this clonotype itself: A read error may account for a junction end that differs from germline. This chain connects TRBV19 to TRBJ1-5; no clear D gene. Germline assignment: CDR1 LNHDA and CDR2 SQIVND (reference sequence). This CDR3 has 12 residues. Written as DNA, the CDR3 is TGTTCCAGTGGATTTTTAGGTTGGCCCCAGCATTTT. Protein sequence: CSSGFLGWPQHF.

This clonotype appeared many times. This sequence joins TRBV18 and TRBJ2-6, with a weak D call TRBD1 (6 bases). Trimming shortened V by 3 bases and J by 0 bases, and 12 bases separated the two germline ends. Germline assignment: CDR1 KGHSH and CDR2 LQKENI. The CDR3 is 17 amino acids. CDR3 nucleotides: TGTGCCAGCTCACCGGTGGGGGCCCTCTCTGGGGCCAACGTCCTGACTTTC. Translation gives CASSPVGALSGANVLTF.

A remark on this clonotype: A much larger clone sits a single nucleotide away, making a read error possible. CDR3 residues: CSATLDYNEQFF. The CDR3, as DNA: TGCAGTGCCACCCTTGACTACAATGAGCAGTTCTTC. The chain combines TRBV20-1 with TRBJ2-1; D gene ambiguous. With 6 bases removed from V and 3 bases from J, the gap between germline ends came to 9 bases. Germline assignment: CDR1 DFQATT and CDR2 SNEGSKA (reference sequence). The CDR3 extends over 12 amino acids.

This clonotype was observed at least ten times. This chain connects TRBV30 to TRBJ1-5; D gene uncertain. The CDR3 consists of 14 residues. Trimming left V 0 bases short and J 4 bases short, with 10 bases between. The germline CDR1 and CDR2 sequences are GTSNPN and SVGIG (reference sequence). CDR3 region: CAWSVFGPNQPQHF. The DNA of the CDR3 is TGTGCCTGGAGTGTATTCGGGCCAAATCAGCCCCAGCATTTT.

DNA for the CDR3: TGTGCCAGCAGCCCCCCTATCACTGAAGCTTTCTTT. It yields the protein CASSPPITEAFF. The rearrangement joins TRBV6-1 to TRBJ1-1, with unresolved D. Looked up from germline, CDR1 is MNHNS and CDR2 is SASEGT. The V gene lost 6 bases and the J gene lost 4 bases, with 9 bases spanning the gap. The CDR3 has 12 amino acids.

Note on this clonotype: Germline and junction disagree at one end, which may indicate a read error. J is TRBJ1-2 and V is TRBV11-2; D unclear. Germline lookup yields CDR1 SGHAT and CDR2 FQNNGV. This CDR3 is 11 amino acids long. The CDR3 bases are TGTGCCAGCAGCGACACCGGATACACCCTCTTC. Its protein is CASSDTGYTLF.

This clonotype has a count of ten or more. Written as DNA, the CDR3 is TGTGCCAGCAGTTTAGGGACAGGGGTCTACGAGCAGTACTTC. This codes for CASSLGTGVYEQYF. The chain uses TRBV27 and TRBJ2-7, with 10 bases aligning to TRBD1. The junction had 1 base not matched to a gene; V was cut back by 2 bases and J by 3 bases. There are 14 residues in the CDR3. The germline CDR1 and CDR2 sequences are MNHEY and SMNVEV (reference sequence).